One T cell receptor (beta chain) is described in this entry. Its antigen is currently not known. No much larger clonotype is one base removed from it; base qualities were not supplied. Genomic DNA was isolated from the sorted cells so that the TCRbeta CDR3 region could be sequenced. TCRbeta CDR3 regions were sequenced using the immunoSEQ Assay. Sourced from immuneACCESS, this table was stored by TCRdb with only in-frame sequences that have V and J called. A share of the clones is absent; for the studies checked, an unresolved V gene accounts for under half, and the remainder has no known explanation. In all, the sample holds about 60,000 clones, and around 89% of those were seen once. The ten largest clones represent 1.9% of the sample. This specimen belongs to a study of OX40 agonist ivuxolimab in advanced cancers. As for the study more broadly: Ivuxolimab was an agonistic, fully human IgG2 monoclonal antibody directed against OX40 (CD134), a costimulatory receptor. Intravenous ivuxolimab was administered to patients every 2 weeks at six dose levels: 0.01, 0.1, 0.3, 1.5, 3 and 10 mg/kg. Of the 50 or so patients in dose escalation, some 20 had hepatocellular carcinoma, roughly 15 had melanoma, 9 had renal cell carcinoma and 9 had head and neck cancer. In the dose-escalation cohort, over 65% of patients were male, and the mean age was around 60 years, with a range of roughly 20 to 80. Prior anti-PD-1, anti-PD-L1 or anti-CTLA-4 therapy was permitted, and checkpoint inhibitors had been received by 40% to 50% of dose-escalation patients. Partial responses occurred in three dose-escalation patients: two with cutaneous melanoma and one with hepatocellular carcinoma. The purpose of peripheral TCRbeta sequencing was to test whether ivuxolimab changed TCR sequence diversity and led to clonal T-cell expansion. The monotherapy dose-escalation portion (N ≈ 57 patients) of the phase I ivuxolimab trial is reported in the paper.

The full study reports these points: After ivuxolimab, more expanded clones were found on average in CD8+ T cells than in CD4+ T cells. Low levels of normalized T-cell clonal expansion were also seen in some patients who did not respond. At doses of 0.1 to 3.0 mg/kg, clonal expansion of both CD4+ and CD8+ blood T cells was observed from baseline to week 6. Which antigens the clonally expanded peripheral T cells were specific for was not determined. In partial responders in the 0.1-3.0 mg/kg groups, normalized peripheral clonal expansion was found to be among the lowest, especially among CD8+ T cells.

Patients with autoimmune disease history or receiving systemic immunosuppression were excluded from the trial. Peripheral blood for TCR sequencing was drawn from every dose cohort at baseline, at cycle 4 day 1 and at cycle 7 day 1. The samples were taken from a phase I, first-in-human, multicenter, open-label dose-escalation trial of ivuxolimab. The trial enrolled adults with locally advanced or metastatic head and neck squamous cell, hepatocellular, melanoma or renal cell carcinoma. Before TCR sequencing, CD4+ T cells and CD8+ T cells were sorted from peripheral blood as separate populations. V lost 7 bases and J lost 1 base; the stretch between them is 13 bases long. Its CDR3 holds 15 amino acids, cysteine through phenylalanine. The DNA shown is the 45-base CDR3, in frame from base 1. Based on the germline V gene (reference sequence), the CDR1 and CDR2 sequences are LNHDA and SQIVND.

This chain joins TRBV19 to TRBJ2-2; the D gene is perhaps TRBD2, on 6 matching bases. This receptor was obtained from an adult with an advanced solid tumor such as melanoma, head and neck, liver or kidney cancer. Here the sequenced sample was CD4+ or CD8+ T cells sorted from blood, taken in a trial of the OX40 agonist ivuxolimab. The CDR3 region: CASNRGTLNTGELFF. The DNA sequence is TGTGCCAGTAATCGCGGGACCCTGAACACCGGGGAGCTGTTTTTT.